This T cell receptor beta chain was identified during a study of preoperative IRX-2 immunotherapy in early breast cancer. TCRdb's table, derived via immunoSEQ multiplex PCR, lists solely in-frame clones and lacks some. The sample includes 30,000 to 35,000 clones, more than 90% of them seen just once. The CDR3 is 13 amino acids. CDR1 and CDR2 (germline): MRHNA, SNTAGT. The germline V and J ends were trimmed by 8 bases and 0 bases, with 10 bases remaining between them. Treatment in this sample: preoperative locoregional IRX-2 cytokine immunotherapy. Samples came from a phase Ib trial of preoperative locoregional IRX-2 cytokine immunotherapy.

The receptor was isolated from a human donor with breast cancer. Sample acquisition took place from a patient treated with IRX-2 immunotherapy. The chain links TRBV6-4 to TRBJ1-1; possible D gene TRBD1, 6 bases. The CDR3: CASPQGMNTEAFF. The CDR3 DNA reads as TGTGCCAGCCCCCAGGGGATGAACACTGAAGCTTTCTTT.